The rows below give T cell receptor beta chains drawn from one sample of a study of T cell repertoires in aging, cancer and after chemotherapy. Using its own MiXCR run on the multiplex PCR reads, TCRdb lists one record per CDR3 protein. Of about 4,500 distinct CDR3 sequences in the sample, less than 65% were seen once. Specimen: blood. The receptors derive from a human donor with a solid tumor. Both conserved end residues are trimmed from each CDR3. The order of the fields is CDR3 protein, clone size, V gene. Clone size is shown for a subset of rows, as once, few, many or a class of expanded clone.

CDR3aa: AWSDPTGVTLWGYT
abundance: NA
v_gene: TRBV30

CDR3aa: ASSLTGQNTEAF
abundance: NA
v_gene: TRBV6-5

CDR3aa: ASSLQGAATNEKLF
abundance: NA
v_gene: TRBV7-3

CDR3aa: AWSVRTFTYEQY
abundance: NA
v_gene: TRBV30

CDR3aa: ASSMAGGRETQY
abundance: NA
v_gene: TRBV19

CDR3aa: AWSSAETSTDTQY
abundance: NA
v_gene: TRBV30

CDR3aa: ASSSTGGAGYT
abundance: few
v_gene: TRBV27

CDR3aa: ASSPNYGYT
abundance: once
v_gene: TRBV2

CDR3aa: ASSSRVGQAGTEAF
abundance: NA
v_gene: TRBV7-3

CDR3aa: ASSEGGSRGYT
abundance: NA
v_gene: TRBV6-1

CDR3aa: ISVPEARQGQETQY
abundance: NA
v_gene: TRBV7-5

CDR3aa: ASSFKGGNTEAF
abundance: NA
v_gene: TRBV5-4

CDR3aa: ASSELAGGIEQY
abundance: NA
v_gene: TRBV6-1

CDR3aa: AGGDPGVGEQY
abundance: NA
v_gene: TRBV30

CDR3aa: ASSIDFSEKLF
abundance: once
v_gene: TRBV19

CDR3aa: ASGLGKGSPLH
abundance: NA
v_gene: TRBV12-5

CDR3aa: ASRPGTGGLGYT
abundance: few
v_gene: TRBV27

CDR3aa: SATSGFQETQY
abundance: once
v_gene: TRBV20-1

CDR3aa: SAWTALYTEAF
abundance: NA
v_gene: TRBV20-1

CDR3aa: SLRSSGVGSYGYT
abundance: few
v_gene: TRBV20-1

CDR3aa: ASSIGVFGDPPYEQY
abundance: NA
v_gene: TRBV19

CDR3aa: ASTGQLLNTEAF
abundance: few
v_gene: TRBV6-6

CDR3aa: ASSYEAGTANTGELF
abundance: NA
v_gene: TRBV6-5

CDR3aa: ASSLAGRPEY
abundance: NA
v_gene: TRBV12-3/TRBV12-4

CDR3aa: ASSELRGREQY
abundance: NA
v_gene: TRBV25-1

CDR3aa: ASSLTSGGAPGANVLT
abundance: few
v_gene: TRBV27

CDR3aa: ATVSHLGGRGLTGANVLT
abundance: NA
v_gene: TRBV10-3

CDR3aa: ASSYGDRVSEQY
abundance: once
v_gene: TRBV6-2/TRBV6-3

CDR3aa: AWSVTTHYEQY
abundance: NA
v_gene: TRBV30

CDR3aa: ASSEWSATNEKLF
abundance: NA
v_gene: TRBV6-1

CDR3aa: ASGDRSVQPQH
abundance: few
v_gene: TRBV6-4

CDR3aa: ASIFRGISGNTIY
abundance: NA
v_gene: TRBV6-2/TRBV6-3

CDR3aa: ASSYGSRDRGSEAF
abundance: NA
v_gene: TRBV6-5